These 15 T cell receptor beta chains were all obtained from the same sample, sequenced in a study of T cells after yellow fever vaccination. TCRdb passed the 5' RACE reads through MiXCR, listing each CDR3 protein once. Among approximately 450,000 distinct CDR3 sequences listed, approximately 18% were seen once. Sample: PBMCs, taken before the yellow fever booster vaccination. These receptors were collected from a man aged 18 to 35 who received the YFV17D yellow fever vaccine.

This clonotype was observed a few times. The chain uses TRBV2 and TRBJ1-1; D may be TRBD1 (6 bases). CDR1 and CDR2 from the germline V gene are SNHLY and FYNNEI. The V end lost 3 bases, the J end lost 0 bases, and 11 bases lay between the germline ends. This CDR3 has 15 residues. The CDR3 DNA reads TGTGCCAGCAGTGACAGGGGATTGATGAACACTGAAGCTTTCTTT. This codes for CASSDRGLMNTEAFF.

This clonotype was seen repeatedly, ten times or more. The rearrangement uses TRBV20-1 and TRBJ2-3; D may match TRBD1 or TRBD2 (5 bases each). In germline, CDR1 is DFQATT, CDR2 SNEGSKA (reference sequence). This CDR3 spans 13 amino acids. The ends were cut back, 3 bases at V and 2 bases at J, with 9 bases in the middle. The CDR3 region has the DNA TGCAGTGCTAGCATCGGGGCCACAGATACGCAGTATTTT. It encodes CSASIGATDTQYF.

This clonotype was observed a handful of times. As DNA, the CDR3 is TGTGCCAGCAGCCCCCAGGGTATGAGTGAGCAGTTCTTC. Translating it yields CASSPQGMSEQFF. The J gene is TRBJ2-1, the V gene TRBV11-3; maybe TRBD1 (5 bases). Trimming shortened V by 5 bases and J by 9 bases, and 14 bases separated the two germline ends. The germline CDR1 and CDR2 sequences are SGHNT and YENEEA. The CDR3 loop spans 13 amino acids.

V usage is TRBV5-1 and J usage is TRBJ2-7, with TRBD1 identical over 10 bases. Per the germline V gene, CDR1 is SGHRS and CDR2 is YFSETQ. The CDR3 is 17 amino acids. With 4 bases clipped from V and 3 bases from J, the junction kept 13 bases outside the gene matches. The CDR3 loop is CASSPTHQGQGSYEQYF. CDR3 DNA sequence: TGCGCCAGCAGCCCCACCCACCAGGGACAGGGGAGCTACGAGCAGTACTTC.

This clonotype was observed a handful of times. The chain joins TRBV5-1 to TRBJ2-2, with D perhaps given as TRBD1 or TRBD2 (6 bases each). This CDR3 comprises 16 residues. The ends were cut back, 4 bases at V and 5 bases at J, with 18 bases in the middle. Looked up from germline, CDR1 is SGHRS and CDR2 is YFSETQ. DNA of the CDR3: TGCGCCAGCAGCCCCCACAGCTGGAGGGGGACCGGGGAGCTGTTTTTT. The encoded protein is CASSPHSWRGTGELFF.

The genes are TRBV5-6 and TRBJ1-1; TRBD1 matches at 9 bases. This CDR3 contains 15 residues. V lost 3 bases and J lost 1; bases outside the gene matches: 4. CDR1 and CDR2 from the germline V gene are SGHDT and YYEEEE. For the CDR3, the DNA is TGTGCCAGCAGCTCCCCGGGACAGGGGAACACTGAAGCTTTCTTT. This gives the protein CASSSPGQGNTEAFF.

This clonotype was found a few times. The chain joins TRBV4-1 to TRBJ2-1, with 8 bases aligning to TRBD2. The germline gives CDR1 MGHRA, CDR2 YSYEKL. Trimming cost V 4 bases and J 5 bases; bases outside gene matches: 4. This CDR3 region has 14 residues. The CDR3 protein is CASSRGGGNNEQFF. The CDR3 DNA reads TGCGCCAGCAGCCGAGGCGGGGGGAACAATGAGCAGTTCTTC.

This clonotype was counted a few times. The J gene is TRBJ2-3, the V gene TRBV5-1; D is unclear. Trimming took 5 bases from V and 0 from J, leaving 10 bases between them. CDR3 size: 14 residues. The germline CDR1 and CDR2 sequences are SGHRS and YFSETQ. The DNA for the CDR3 is TGCGCCAGCAGTAATGCGGACAGCACAGATACGCAGTATTTT. It is translated as CASSNADSTDTQYF.

The CDR3 DNA is TGTGCCAGCGCCACCCGACGGGGATACGGTGGGAACACCATATATTTT. This gives the protein CASATRRGYGGNTIYF. The chain recombines TRBV6-5 with TRBJ1-3; D gene uncertain. This CDR3 region has 16 residues. The V end lost 8 bases, the J end lost 7 bases, and 24 bases lay between the germline ends. Germline CDR1 and CDR2: MNHEY and SVGAGI.

The chain joins TRBV5-1 to TRBJ2-7, with D tentatively TRBD2 (5 bases). CDR1 is SGHRS, CDR2 YFSETQ, per germline. This CDR3 has 14 amino acids. V gave up 6 bases and J gave up 1 base, with 14 bases separating them. In DNA, the CDR3 is TGCGCCAGCACCTCCGGCCGGGATTCCTACGAGCAGTACTTC. It codes for CASTSGRDSYEQYF.

This clonotype showed up just a few times. The CDR3 region has the DNA TGCGCCAGCTTGATCAATACAGGGTTTGGGAACACTGAAGCTTTCTTT. Translating it yields CASLINTGFGNTEAFF. The chain employs TRBV23-1 and TRBJ1-1; maybe TRBD1 (6 bases). TRBV23-1 falls under the ORF class, with uncertain function. The CDR3 extends over 16 amino acids. V lost 8 bases and J 1 base, leaving 20 bases between the germline ends.

This clonotype has just a few counts. The V call is TRBV7-8, the J call TRBJ1-1; 8 bases line up with TRBD1. The CDR3 extends over 12 amino acids. Germline lookup yields CDR1 SGHVS and CDR2 FQNEAQ. V shed 5 bases and J 7 bases; nucleotides not matched to a gene: 3. The CDR3 nucleotides are TGTGCCAGCAGCGTGACAGGGGATGAAGCTTTCTTT. Translation gives CASSVTGDEAFF.

This rearrangement joins TRBV3-1 to TRBJ2-4, with D unresolved. This CDR3 spans 14 amino acids. Trimming shortened V by 0 bases and J by 7 bases, and 10 bases separated the two germline ends. The germline V gene has CDR1 LGHDT and CDR2 YNNKEL (reference sequence). CDR3 nucleotides: TGTGCCAGCAGCCAAGAAAAGGGTTTTAACATTCAGTACTTC. This encodes CASSQEKGFNIQYF.

This clonotype was observed a handful of times. The rearrangement joins TRBV12-3 or TRBV12-4 to TRBJ1-4, with TRBD1 matching over 10 bases. The CDR3 totals 16 residues. V dropped 6 bases and J dropped 6; count of bases not matched to a gene: 10. DNA of the CDR3: TGTGCCAGCAGCCGAGGGTCAGGACAGGGGGATGAAAAACTGTTTTTT. It codes for CASSRGSGQGDEKLFF.

This clonotype turned up a few times. This chain joins TRBV27 and TRBJ1-1; unclear D gene. The CDR3 extends over 17 amino acids. CDR1 MNHEY and CDR2 SMNVEV come from the germline V gene (reference sequence). Between the trimmed V and J ends, which lost 0 bases and 0 bases, there was a span of 14 bases. The CDR3 DNA reads TGTGCCAGCAGTTTATCGATATCACGAGGGATGAACACTGAAGCTTTCTTT. Encoded protein: CASSLSISRGMNTEAFF.